This paragraph reports one T cell receptor (beta chain). The antigen is not known. The diagnosis was founded upon clinical symptoms, serum thyroxine, TRAb, thyroid ultrasound and orbital computed tomography. Fresh peripheral blood, 8.5 to 10 ml, was the PBMC source. Germline CDR1 is LGHNT and CDR2 is FRNRAP. This CDR3 region has 14 residues. The ends were cut back, 5 bases at V and 1 base at J, with 12 bases in the middle. CDR3 regions of TCR beta were amplified from RNA transcripts. Second-round multiplex PCR came after first-round RT-PCR with HTBI primers. TCRdb re-derived calls from the multiplex PCR reads in MiXCR, one entry per CDR3 protein. This sample has hundreds of thousands of distinct CDR3 sequences; roughly 21% occur once, and the top ten carry around 3%. This entry belongs to a study of Graves' ophthalmopathy and Graves' hyperthyroidism. Overall study findings and caveats: The study's model predicted ophthalmopathy progression at 70.59% sensitivity and 72% to 85% specificity.

Sequenced: peripheral blood. The chain is built from TRBV12-5 and TRBJ2-7, with D maybe TRBD1 (7 bases). This TCR was sampled from a woman between 18 and 29 years old with stable Graves' hyperthyroidism. The DNA of the CDR3 is TGTGCTAGTGGTCGCGGGACAGAATCCTACGAGCAGTACTTC. This sequence encodes CASGRGTESYEQYF.